This T cell receptor (beta chain) was obtained from a study of regulatory T cells in long-lasting Graves disease. Investigators prepared the TCR beta libraries by applying iRepertoire HTBI primers and Arm-PCR of CDR3 regions. TCRdb reprocessed the multiplex PCR reads with MiXCR, giving one entry per CDR3 protein. The data hold around 480,000 distinct CDR3 sequences, with about 16% observed a single time. Time point noted: newly diagnosed GD, antithyroid drugs for less than 3 months. PBMC RNA served as the TCR library source. CDR3 length: 18 amino acids. Trimming removed 1 base at V and 0 bases at J, with 16 bases between. Per the germline V gene, CDR1 is LGHDT and CDR2 is YNNKEL (reference sequence). This clonotype was found many times. The sample also formed part of further work on T cells in Graves' hyperthyroidism and ophthalmopathy.

Source: peripheral blood mononuclear cells (PBMCs), taken at new diagnosis, from a patient treated with antithyroid drugs. This clonotype was obtained from a woman in her forties or fifties with Graves disease. The chain has TRBV3-1 and TRBJ2-4; D might be TRBD1 or TRBD2, each matching 5 bases. This chain's CDR3 is CASSQGLRGTKAKNIQYF. The CDR3 nucleotides are TGTGCCAGCAGCCAAGGGTTGAGGGGAACGAAAGCCAAAAACATTCAGTACTTC.